This is a list of T cell receptor beta chains from one sample in a study of blood T cell repertoires in COVID-19. Assay used: immunoSEQ multiplex PCR; TCRdb lists only in-frame clones, some missing. The top ten hold about 3% of the sample, which has approximately 170,000 clones, roughly 70% seen once. Sequenced material: peripheral blood. These receptors were obtained from an elderly woman with acute or convalescent COVID-19. Both conserved end residues are part of each CDR3. A D gene is named only where the DNA matches it firmly. A row's size may be missing; if present it is once, few, many or a size class.

clone_size	v_call	j_call	d_call	cdr3_aa	cdr3_nt
.	TRBV27	TRBJ1-1	TRBD1	CASSYGQGNTEAFF	TGTGCCAGCAGTTATGGACAGGGGAACACTGAAGCTTTCTTT
.	TRBV2	TRBJ2-1	TRBD1	CASSGQGRNEQFF	TGTGCCAGCAGTGGACAGGGGCGGAATGAGCAGTTCTTC
.	TRBV7-9	TRBJ2-7	TRBD1	CASSIRDRIEQYF	TGTGCCAGCAGCATCCGGGACAGGATCGAGCAGTACTTC
.	TRBV7-8	TRBJ2-1	TRBD2	CASSFSGSGSYNEQFF	TGTGCCAGCAGCTTTAGCGGGAGTGGGTCCTACAATGAGCAGTTCTTC
.	TRBV4-2	TRBJ1-5	TRBD1	CASSQASGTGVQPQHF	TGTGCCAGCAGCCAAGCTTCCGGGACAGGGGTTCAGCCCCAGCATTTT
.	TRBV6-5	TRBJ2-1	TRBD2	CASTFSGDSYNEQFF	TGTGCCAGCACTTTCAGCGGGGACTCCTACAATGAGCAGTTCTTC
.	TRBV7-9	TRBJ2-3	TRBD2	CASSSKSGRAADTQYF	TGTGCCAGCAGCTCCAAGAGCGGGAGGGCCGCAGATACGCAGTATTTT
.	TRBV30	TRBJ1-2	TRBD1	CAYRRTGGNYGYTF	TGTGCCTATAGACGGACAGGGGGCAACTATGGCTACACCTTC
once	TRBV2	TRBJ1-3	TRBD1	CANDRAINSGNTIYF	TGTGCCAATGACAGGGCAATAAACTCTGGAAACACCATATATTTT
.	TRBV2	TRBJ1-6	.	CASSETEILLNSPLHF	TGTGCCAGCAGTGAGACGGAGATTCTCCTAAATTCACCCCTCCACTTT
.	TRBV4-2	TRBJ2-7	TRBD2	CASSQEGLAGYEQYF	TGTGCCAGCAGCCAAGAGGGACTAGCGGGTTACGAGCAGTACTTC
once	TRBV5-1	TRBJ2-2	TRBD2	CASSFTTSGDGELFF	TGCGCCAGCAGCTTTACGACTAGCGGAGACGGAGAGCTGTTTTTT
.	TRBV2	TRBJ1-5	TRBD1	CASRDRVRQPQHF	TGTGCCAGCCGGGACAGGGTACGACAGCCCCAGCATTTT
.	TRBV30	TRBJ2-1	.	CAWSSLARDLSSYNEQFF	TGTGCCTGGAGTTCCCTTGCCCGGGATTTAAGCTCCTACAATGAGCAGTTCTTC
.	TRBV6-6	TRBJ1-2	.	CASHGESGDYGYTF	TGTGCCAGCCACGGGGAGAGTGGAGACTATGGCTACACCTTC
.	TRBV28	TRBJ2-3	.	CASEEGYTDTQYF	TGTGCCAGTGAGGAGGGGTACACAGATACGCAGTATTTT
once	TRBV6-2/TRBV6-3	TRBJ1-5	TRBD1	CASSLHRGLSQPQHF	TGTGCCAGCAGTCTACACAGGGGATTAAGTCAGCCCCAGCATTTT
once	TRBV5-1	TRBJ2-1	.	CASSPDYNEQFF	TGCGCCAGCAGCCCAGATTACAATGAGCAGTTCTTC
.	TRBV19	TRBJ1-2	TRBD1	CASAGTGPNYGYTF	TGTGCCAGTGCGGGGACAGGACCTAACTATGGCTACACCTTC
.	TRBV5-1	TRBJ2-7	.	CASSGGGGRTYEQYF	TGCGCCAGCAGCGGAGGGGGCGGAAGAACCTACGAGCAGTACTTC
few	TRBV7-3	TRBJ2-7	.	CASSPDLGREQYF	TGTGCCAGCAGCCCTGATCTGGGGCGCGAGCAGTACTTC
once	TRBV5-4	TRBJ2-1	TRBD2	CASSLTSGSYNEQFF	TGTGCCAGCAGCTTGACTAGCGGGTCCTACAATGAGCAGTTCTTC
.	TRBV11-2	TRBJ1-4	TRBD1	CASTLDRAEKLFF	TGTGCCAGCACCCTGGACAGGGCTGAAAAACTGTTTTTT
.	TRBV6-5	TRBJ1-1	TRBD1	CASRRDRVMNTEAFF	TGTGCCAGCAGGAGAGACAGGGTCATGAACACTGAAGCTTTCTTT
.	TRBV11-3	TRBJ2-5	.	CASSIGGGTQETQYF	TGTGCCAGTTCCATTGGTGGCGGGACCCAAGAGACCCAGTACTTC
.	TRBV7-6	TRBJ2-2	.	CASSLEGFNTGELFF	TGTGCCAGCAGCTTAGAGGGGTTCAACACCGGGGAGCTGTTTTTT
few	TRBV7-2	TRBJ2-4	TRBD2	CASSPWTSGRARSKNIQYF	TGTGCCAGCAGCCCCTGGACTAGCGGGAGGGCTCGGTCCAAAAACATTCAGTACTTC
.	TRBV24-1	TRBJ2-2	.	CATSEATGARELFF	TGTGCCACCAGTGAGGCCACAGGAGCCCGGGAGCTGTTTTTT
.	TRBV5-1	TRBJ1-2	TRBD1	CASSSGQPNYGYTF	TGCGCCAGCAGCTCGGGACAGCCTAATTACGGCTACACCTTC
.	TRBV10-1	TRBJ2-3	.	CASSEDPSGGRDTQYF	TGCGCCAGCAGTGAGGATCCCAGCGGAGGGAGGGATACGCAGTATTTT
.	TRBV27	TRBJ1-5	.	CASSGKEGNQPQHF	TGTGCCAGCAGTGGAAAGGAGGGTAACCAGCCCCAGCATTTT
many	TRBV7-2	TRBJ2-3	.	CASSPSVKDTQYF	TGTGCCAGCAGCCCGTCCGTAAAAGATACGCAGTATTTT
.	TRBV29-1	TRBJ2-7	TRBD2	CSVNWVREGKHEQYF	TGCAGCGTTAATTGGGTTAGGGAGGGGAAGCACGAGCAGTACTTC
.	TRBV27	TRBJ2-3	.	CASSRLSDTQYF	TGTGCCAGCAGCCGACTCTCAGATACGCAGTATTTT
.	TRBV19	TRBJ1-2	.	CASRTTDNYGYTF	TGTGCCAGTAGAACGACAGATAACTATGGCTACACCTTC
.	TRBV23-1	TRBJ1-4	.	CASSQSGGVREKLFF	TGCGCCAGCAGTCAATCGGGAGGGGTGCGGGAAAAACTGTTTTTT
.	TRBV7-8	TRBJ2-7	TRBD1	CASSLDLGTGGYEQYF	TGTGCCAGCAGCTTGGATTTGGGGACAGGGGGCTACGAGCAGTACTTC
.	TRBV18	TRBJ1-1	.	CASSLRDTEAFF	TGTGCCAGCTCCCTGCGGGACACTGAAGCTTTCTTT
.	TRBV2	TRBJ1-5	.	CASSGGLGNQPQHF	TGTGCCAGCAGTGGGGGACTTGGAAATCAGCCCCAGCATTTT
.	TRBV11-2	TRBJ2-1	TRBD2	CASSLAASGRAGQFYEQFF	TGTGCCAGCAGCTTAGCGGCTAGCGGGAGGGCGGGGCAATTTTATGAGCAGTTCTTC
once	TRBV4-2	TRBJ2-3	.	CASSQDRGEPQYF	TGTGCCAGCAGCCAGGACAGAGGCGAGCCGCAGTATTTT
.	TRBV12-3/TRBV12-4	TRBJ1-5	.	CASRLGQNQPQHF	TGTGCCAGCCGACTGGGACAAAATCAGCCCCAGCATTTT